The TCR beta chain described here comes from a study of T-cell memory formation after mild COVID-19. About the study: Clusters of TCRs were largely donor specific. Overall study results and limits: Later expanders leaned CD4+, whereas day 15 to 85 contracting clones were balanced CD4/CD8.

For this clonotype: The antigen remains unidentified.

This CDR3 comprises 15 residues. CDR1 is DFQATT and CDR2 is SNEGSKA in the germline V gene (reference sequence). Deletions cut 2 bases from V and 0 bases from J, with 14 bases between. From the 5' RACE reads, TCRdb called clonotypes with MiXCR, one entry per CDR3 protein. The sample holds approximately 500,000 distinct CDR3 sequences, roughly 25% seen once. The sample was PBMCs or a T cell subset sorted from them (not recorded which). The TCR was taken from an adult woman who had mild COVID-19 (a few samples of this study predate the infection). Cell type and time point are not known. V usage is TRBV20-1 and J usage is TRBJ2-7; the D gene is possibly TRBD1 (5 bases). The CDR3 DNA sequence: TGCAGTGCTAGAACAACAGGACGGAGCTCCTACGAGCAGTACTTC. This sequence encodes CSARTTGRSSYEQYF.